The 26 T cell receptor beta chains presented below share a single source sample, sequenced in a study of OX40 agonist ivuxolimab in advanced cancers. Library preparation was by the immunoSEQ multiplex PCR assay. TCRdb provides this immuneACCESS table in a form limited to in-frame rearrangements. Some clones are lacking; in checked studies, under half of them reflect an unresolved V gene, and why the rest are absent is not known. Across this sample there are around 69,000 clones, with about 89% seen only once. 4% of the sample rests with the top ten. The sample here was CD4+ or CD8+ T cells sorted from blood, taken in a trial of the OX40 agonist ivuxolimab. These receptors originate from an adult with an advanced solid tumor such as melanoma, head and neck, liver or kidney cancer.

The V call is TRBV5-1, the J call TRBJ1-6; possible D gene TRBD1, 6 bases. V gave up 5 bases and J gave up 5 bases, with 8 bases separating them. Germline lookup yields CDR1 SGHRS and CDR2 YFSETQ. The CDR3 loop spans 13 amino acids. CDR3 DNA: TGCGCCAGCAGAGGGGGTGATAATTCACCCCTCCACTTT. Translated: CASRGGDNSPLHF.

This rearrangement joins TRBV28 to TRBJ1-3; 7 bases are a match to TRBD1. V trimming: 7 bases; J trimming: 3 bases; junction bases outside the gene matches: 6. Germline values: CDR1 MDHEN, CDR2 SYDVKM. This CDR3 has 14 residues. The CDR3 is CASTGDRVGNTIYF. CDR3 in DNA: TGTGCCAGCACGGGAGACAGGGTTGGAAACACCATATATTTT.

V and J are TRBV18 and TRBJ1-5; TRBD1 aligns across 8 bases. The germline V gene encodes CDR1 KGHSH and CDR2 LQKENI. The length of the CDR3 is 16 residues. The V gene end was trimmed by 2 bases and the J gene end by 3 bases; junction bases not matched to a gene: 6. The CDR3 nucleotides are TGTGCCAGCTCACCAAGTGGACAGGGAATCAATCAGCCCCAGCATTTT. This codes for CASSPSGQGINQPQHF. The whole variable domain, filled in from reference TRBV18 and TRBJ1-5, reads NAGVMQNPRHLVRRRGQEARLRCSPMKGHSHVYWYRQLPEEGLKFMVYLQKENIIDESGMPKERFSAEFPKEGPSILRIQQVVRGDSAAYFCASSPSGQGINQPQHFGDGTRLSIL.

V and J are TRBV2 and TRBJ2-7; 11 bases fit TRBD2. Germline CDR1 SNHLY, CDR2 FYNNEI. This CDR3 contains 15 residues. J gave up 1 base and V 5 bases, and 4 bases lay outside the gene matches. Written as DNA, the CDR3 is TGTGCCAGCAGTAAGGGACTAGCGGTTTCCTACGAGCAGTACTTC. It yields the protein CASSKGLAVSYEQYF.

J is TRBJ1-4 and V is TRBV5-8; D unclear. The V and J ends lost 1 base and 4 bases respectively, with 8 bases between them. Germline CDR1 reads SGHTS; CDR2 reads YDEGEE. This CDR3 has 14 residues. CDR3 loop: CASSLPGGNEKLFF. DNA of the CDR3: TGTGCCAGCAGCTTGCCCGGTGGTAATGAAAAACTGTTTTTT.

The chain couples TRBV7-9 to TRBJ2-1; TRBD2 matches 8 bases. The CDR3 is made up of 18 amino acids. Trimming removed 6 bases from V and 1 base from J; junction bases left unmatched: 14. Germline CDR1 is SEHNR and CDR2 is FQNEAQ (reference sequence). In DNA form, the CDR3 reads TGTGCCAGCAGACCTCGGAGGGTAGCGGGATCATCCTACAATGAGCAGTTCTTC. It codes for CASRPRRVAGSSYNEQFF.

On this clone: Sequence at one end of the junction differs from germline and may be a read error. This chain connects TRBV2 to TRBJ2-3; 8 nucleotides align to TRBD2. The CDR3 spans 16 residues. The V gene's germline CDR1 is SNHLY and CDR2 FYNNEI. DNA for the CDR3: TGTGCCAGCAGTCAAGCGGGGCGGGAGGGCACAGATACGCAGTATTTT. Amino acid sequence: CASSQAGREGTDTQYF.

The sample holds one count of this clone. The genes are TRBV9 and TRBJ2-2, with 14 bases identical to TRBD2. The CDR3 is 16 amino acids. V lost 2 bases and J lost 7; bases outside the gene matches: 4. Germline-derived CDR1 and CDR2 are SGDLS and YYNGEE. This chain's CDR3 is CASSVGLAGAVGELFF. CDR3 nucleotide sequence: TGTGCCAGCAGCGTGGGACTAGCGGGAGCTGTCGGGGAGCTGTTTTTT. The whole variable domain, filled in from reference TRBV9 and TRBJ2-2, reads DSGVTQTPKHLITATGQRVTLRCSPRSGDLSVYWYQQSLDQGLQFLIQYYNGEERAKGNILERFSAQQFPDLHSELNLSSLELGDSALYFCASSVGLAGAVGELFFGEGSRLTVL.

Here the CDR3 reads CASSLLPTSSYNEQFF. DNA of the CDR3: TGCGCCAGCAGCTTGCTACCTACCAGCTCCTACAATGAGCAGTTCTTC. The rearrangement uses TRBV5-1 and TRBJ2-1; D remains ambiguous. CDR1 and CDR2 (germline): SGHRS, YFSETQ. This CDR3 comprises 16 residues. Trimming shortened V by 1 base and J by 0 bases, and 11 bases separated the two germline ends.

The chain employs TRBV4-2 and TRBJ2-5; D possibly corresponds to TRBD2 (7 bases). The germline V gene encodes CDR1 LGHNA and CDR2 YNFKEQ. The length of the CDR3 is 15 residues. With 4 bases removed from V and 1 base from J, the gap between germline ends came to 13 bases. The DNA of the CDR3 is TGTGCCAGCAGCCCCCGGGGGGCGATCCAAGAGACCCAGTACTTC. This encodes CASSPRGAIQETQYF.

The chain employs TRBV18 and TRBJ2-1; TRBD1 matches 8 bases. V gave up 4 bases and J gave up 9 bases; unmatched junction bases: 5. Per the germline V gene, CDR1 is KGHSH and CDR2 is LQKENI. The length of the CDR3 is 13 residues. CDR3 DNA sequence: TGTGCCAGCTCACTGGACAGGGCTCGTGAGCAGTTCTTC. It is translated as CASSLDRAREQFF.

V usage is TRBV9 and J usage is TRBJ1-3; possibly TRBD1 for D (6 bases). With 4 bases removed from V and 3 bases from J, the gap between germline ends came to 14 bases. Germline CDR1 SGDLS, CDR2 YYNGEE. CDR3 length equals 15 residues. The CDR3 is CASSPQGPYGNTIYF. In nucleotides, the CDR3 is TGTGCCAGCAGCCCACAGGGACCGTATGGAAACACCATATATTTT.

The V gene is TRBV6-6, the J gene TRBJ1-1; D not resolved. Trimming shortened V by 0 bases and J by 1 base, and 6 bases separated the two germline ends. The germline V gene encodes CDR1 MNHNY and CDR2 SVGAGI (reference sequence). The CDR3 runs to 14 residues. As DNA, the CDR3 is TGTGCCAGCAGTTACTCGGGGTGGAACACTGAAGCTTTCTTT. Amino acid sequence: CASSYSGWNTEAFF.

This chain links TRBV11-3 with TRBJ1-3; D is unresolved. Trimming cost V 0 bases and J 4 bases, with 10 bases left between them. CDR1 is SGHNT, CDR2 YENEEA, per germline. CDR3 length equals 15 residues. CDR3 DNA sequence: TGTGCCAGCAGCTTAGAATCGGGAGAGGGAAACACCATATATTTT. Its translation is CASSLESGEGNTIYF.

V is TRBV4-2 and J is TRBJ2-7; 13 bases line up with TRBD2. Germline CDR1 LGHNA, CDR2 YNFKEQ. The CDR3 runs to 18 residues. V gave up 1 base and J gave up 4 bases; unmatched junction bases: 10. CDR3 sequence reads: CASSQVTSGRRLGYEQYF. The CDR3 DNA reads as TGTGCCAGCAGCCAAGTGACTAGCGGGAGGCGTCTCGGGTACGAGCAGTACTTC.

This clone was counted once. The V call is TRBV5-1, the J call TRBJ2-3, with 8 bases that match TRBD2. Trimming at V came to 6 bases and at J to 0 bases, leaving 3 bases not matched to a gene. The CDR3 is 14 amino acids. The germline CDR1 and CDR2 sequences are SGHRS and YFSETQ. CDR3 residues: CASIAGPSTDTQYF. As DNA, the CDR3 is TGCGCCAGCATAGCGGGACCTAGCACAGATACGCAGTATTTT.

This CDR3 is CASSPWGGRGGELFF. The CDR3 region has the DNA TGTGCCAGCAGCCCCTGGGGGGGGCGCGGCGGGGAGCTGTTTTTT. The chain uses TRBV5-4 and TRBJ2-2; D is perhaps TRBD2 (7 bases). The germline CDR1 and CDR2 sequences are SGHNT and YYREEE (reference sequence). CDR3 length: 15 residues. V was pared by 4 bases and J by 7 bases, with 17 bases between. Variable domain in full (rest from reference TRBV5-4 and TRBJ2-2): ETGVTQSPTHLIKTRGQQVTLRCSSQSGHNTVSWYQQALGQGPQFIFQYYREEENGRGNFPPRFSGLQFPNYSSELNVNALELDDSALYLCASSPWGGRGGELFFGEGSRLTVL.

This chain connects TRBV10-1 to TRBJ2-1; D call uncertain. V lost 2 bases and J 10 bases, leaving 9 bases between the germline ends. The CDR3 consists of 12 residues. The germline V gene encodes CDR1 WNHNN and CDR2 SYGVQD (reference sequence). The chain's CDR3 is CASSEHHFEQFF. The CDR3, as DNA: TGCGCCAGCAGTGAGCATCACTTCGAGCAGTTCTTC.

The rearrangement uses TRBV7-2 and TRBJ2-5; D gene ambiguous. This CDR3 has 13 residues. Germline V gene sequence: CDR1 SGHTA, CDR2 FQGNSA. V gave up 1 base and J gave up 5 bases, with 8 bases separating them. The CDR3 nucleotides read TGTGCCAGCAGCTTAGGGGTCGGCGAGACCCAGTACTTC. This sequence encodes CASSLGVGETQYF.

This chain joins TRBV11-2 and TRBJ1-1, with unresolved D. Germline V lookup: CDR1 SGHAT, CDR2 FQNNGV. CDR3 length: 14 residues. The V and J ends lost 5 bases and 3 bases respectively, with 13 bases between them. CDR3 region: CASSPSVTHTEAFF. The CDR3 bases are TGTGCCAGCAGCCCATCCGTCACTCACACTGAAGCTTTCTTT. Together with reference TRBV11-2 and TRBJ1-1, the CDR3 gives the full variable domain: EAGVAQSPRYKIIEKRQSVAFWCNPISGHATLYWYQQILGQGPKLLIQFQNNGVVDDSQLPKDRFSAERLKGVDSTLKIQPAKLEDSAVYLCASSPSVTHTEAFFGQGTRLTVV.

CDR3 sequence reads: CASSLGTSGRGRFF. For the CDR3, the DNA is TGTGCCAGCAGTTTAGGGACTAGCGGGAGGGGACGGTTCTTC. The V and J genes are TRBV28 and TRBJ2-1; 16 bases align to TRBD2. The CDR3 length is 14 residues. With V trimmed by 2 bases and J by 15 bases, 4 bases remained unmatched. Germline loops: CDR1 MDHEN, CDR2 SYDVKM.

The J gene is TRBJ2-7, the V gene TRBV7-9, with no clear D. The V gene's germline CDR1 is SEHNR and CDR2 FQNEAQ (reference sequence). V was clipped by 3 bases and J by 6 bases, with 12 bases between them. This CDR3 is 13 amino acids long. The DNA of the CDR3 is TGTGCCAGCAGCTTTATGACGATCCTCGAGCAGTACTTC. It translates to CASSFMTILEQYF.

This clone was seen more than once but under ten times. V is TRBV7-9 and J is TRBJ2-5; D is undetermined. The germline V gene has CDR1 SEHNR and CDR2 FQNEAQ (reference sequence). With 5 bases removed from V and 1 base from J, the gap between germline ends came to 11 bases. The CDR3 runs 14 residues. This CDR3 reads CASSGTIFQETQYF. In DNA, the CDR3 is TGTGCCAGCAGCGGCACCATATTCCAAGAGACCCAGTACTTC.

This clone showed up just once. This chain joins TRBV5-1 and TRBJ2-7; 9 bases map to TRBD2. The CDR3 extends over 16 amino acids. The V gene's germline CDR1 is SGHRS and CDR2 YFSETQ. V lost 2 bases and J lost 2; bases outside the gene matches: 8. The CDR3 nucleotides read TGCGCCAGCAGCTTAGATAGCGGGAGTTATCCCTACGAGCAGTACTTC. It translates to CASSLDSGSYPYEQYF.

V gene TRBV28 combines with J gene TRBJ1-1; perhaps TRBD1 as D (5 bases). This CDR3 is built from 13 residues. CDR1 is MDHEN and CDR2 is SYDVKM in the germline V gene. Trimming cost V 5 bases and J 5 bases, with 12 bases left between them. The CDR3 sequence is CASSPHWGTEAFF. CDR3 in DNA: TGTGCCAGCAGTCCCCACTGGGGGACTGAAGCTTTCTTT.

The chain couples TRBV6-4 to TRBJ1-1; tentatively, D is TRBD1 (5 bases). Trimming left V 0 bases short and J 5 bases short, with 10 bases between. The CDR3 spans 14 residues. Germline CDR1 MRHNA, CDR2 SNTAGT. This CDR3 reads CASSDSDRGTEAFF. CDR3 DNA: TGTGCCAGCAGTGACTCTGACAGAGGGACTGAAGCTTTCTTT.